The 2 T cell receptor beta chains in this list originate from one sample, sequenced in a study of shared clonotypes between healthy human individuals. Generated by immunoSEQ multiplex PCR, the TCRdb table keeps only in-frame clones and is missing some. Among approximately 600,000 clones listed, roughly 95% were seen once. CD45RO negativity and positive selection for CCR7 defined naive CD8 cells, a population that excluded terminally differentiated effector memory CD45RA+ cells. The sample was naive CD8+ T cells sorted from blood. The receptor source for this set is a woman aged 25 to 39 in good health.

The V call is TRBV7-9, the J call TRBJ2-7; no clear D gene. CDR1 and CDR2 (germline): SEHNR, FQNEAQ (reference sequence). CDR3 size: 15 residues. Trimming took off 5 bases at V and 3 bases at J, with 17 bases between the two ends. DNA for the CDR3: TGTGCCAGCAGCCCACGTCTATCCCCCGGCTACGAGCAGTACTTC. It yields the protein CASSPRLSPGYEQYF.

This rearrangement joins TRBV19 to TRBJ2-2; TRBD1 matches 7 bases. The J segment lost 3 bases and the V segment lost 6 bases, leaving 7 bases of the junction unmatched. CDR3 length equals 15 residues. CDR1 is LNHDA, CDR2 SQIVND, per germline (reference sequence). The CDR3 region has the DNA TGTGCCAGTAGAACGGGACAGTATCACACCGGGGAGCTGTTTTTT. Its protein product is CASRTGQYHTGELFF.